Given below is one TCR beta chain in context. Its antigen remains unidentified. The data derive from a study of T-cell memory formation after mild COVID-19. At the level of the study: TCR clusters were mostly confined to one donor each.

TCRdb fed the 5' RACE reads into MiXCR, producing one record per CDR3 protein. In the table there are 190,000 or so distinct CDR3 sequences, about 11% of which are singletons. Study-level results: The SARS-CoV-2 specificity of second-wave clones reaching peak at day 37 remained unverified. Most CD4+ clones that shrank were in CM and EM, while CD8+ ones turned up in EMRA.

Source material: PBMCs or a T cell subset sorted from them (not recorded which). The clonotype was recovered from a man aged 18 to 30 who had mild COVID-19 (a few samples of this study predate the infection). Cell type and time point are not known.

The CDR3 DNA reads as TGTGCCAGCGGGGCGGGGAGCCAAAGCAATGAGCAGTTCTTC. Translated, it gives CASGAGSQSNEQFF. J is TRBJ2-1 and V is TRBV2; TRBD2 might be the D (6 bases). This CDR3 is built from 14 residues. The V gene's germline CDR1 is SNHLY and CDR2 FYNNEI. Trimming took 8 bases from V and 6 from J, leaving 17 bases between them.